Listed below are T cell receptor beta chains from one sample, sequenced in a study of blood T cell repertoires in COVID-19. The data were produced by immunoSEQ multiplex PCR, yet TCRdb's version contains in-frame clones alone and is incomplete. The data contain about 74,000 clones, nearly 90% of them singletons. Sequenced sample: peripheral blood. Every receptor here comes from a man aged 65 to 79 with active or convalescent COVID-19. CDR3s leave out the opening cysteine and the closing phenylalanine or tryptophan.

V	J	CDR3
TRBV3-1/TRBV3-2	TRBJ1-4	ASSSGGLRNEKLF
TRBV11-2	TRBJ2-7	ASSQLRYEQY
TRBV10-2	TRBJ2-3	ASSDGLATTDTQY
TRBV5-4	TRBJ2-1	ASSPLPTGIRYNEQF
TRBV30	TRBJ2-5	AWNAGQVVEY
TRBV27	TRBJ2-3	ASSSPGLAGSTDTQY
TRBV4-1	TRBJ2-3	ASSPSLGSTDTQY
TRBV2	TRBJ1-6	ASSGYGTGFSPLH
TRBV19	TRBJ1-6	ASSERWSTPLH
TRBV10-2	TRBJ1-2	ASSGGTGGYGYT
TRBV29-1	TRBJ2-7	SVGSSGGGGEQY
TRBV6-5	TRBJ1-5	ASSPLVSSRQPQH
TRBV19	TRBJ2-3	ASSILGAPSTDTQY
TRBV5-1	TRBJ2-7	ASSPNPGKSGYEQY
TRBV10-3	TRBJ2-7	AISEGQGALYEQY
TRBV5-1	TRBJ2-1	ASSLDVAGGYNEQF
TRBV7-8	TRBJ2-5	ASSRAWAGGRARGETQY
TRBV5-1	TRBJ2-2	ASSPGQGGTGELF
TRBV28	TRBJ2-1	ASSVPGMYNEQF
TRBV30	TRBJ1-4	AWRPQGVLREKLF
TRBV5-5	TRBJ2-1	ASSLAQLRLAGESANEQF
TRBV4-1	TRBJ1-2	ASSPDRSYGYT
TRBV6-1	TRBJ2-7	ASSVSTSGTTYEQY
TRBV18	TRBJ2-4	ASSPLGGAKNIQY
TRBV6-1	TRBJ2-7	ASSEILGRGRAYEQY
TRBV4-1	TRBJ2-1	ASSPRTGTGNEQF
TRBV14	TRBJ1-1	ASSLRWRAEYTEAF
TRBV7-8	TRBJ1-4	ASSSTGIGEKLF
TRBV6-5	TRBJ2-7	ASRPGQGAEQY
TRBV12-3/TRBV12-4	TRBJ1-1	ASSLALYTEAF